The rows below give T cell receptor beta chains drawn from one sample of a study of blood T cell repertoires in COVID-19. Generated by immunoSEQ multiplex PCR, the TCRdb table keeps only in-frame clones and is missing some. Among approximately 40,000 clones listed, about nine tenths were seen once. The sequencing input was peripheral blood. These receptors all stem from a human donor in a cohort sampled during active COVID-19. Each CDR3 is given with its conserved first and last residue. Fields, in order: J gene, V gene, D gene, clone size, CDR3 protein, CDR3 DNA. The D gene is left open where the match is weak. Clone sizes are given selectively: once, few, many, or a class where the clone is expanded.

J gene: TRBJ2-5
V gene: TRBV9
D gene: TRBD2
clone size: -
CDR3 protein: CASSTGLAGGPWETQYF
CDR3 DNA: TGTGCCAGCAGCACTGGACTAGCGGGAGGGCCGTGGGAGACCCAGTACTTC

J gene: TRBJ1-1
V gene: TRBV6-5
D gene: -
clone size: -
CDR3 protein: CASSLKWGPGTEAFF
CDR3 DNA: TGTGCCAGCAGCCTCAAATGGGGCCCCGGCACTGAAGCTTTCTTT

J gene: TRBJ2-7
V gene: TRBV27
D gene: TRBD1
clone size: once
CDR3 protein: CASSQSPGQGYEQYF
CDR3 DNA: TGTGCCAGCAGTCAATCTCCGGGACAGGGGTACGAGCAGTACTTC

J gene: TRBJ2-7
V gene: TRBV28
D gene: TRBD1
clone size: -
CDR3 protein: CASSTQGGPYEQYF
CDR3 DNA: TGTGCCAGCAGTACACAGGGGGGCCCCTACGAGCAGTACTTC

J gene: TRBJ2-5
V gene: TRBV28
D gene: -
clone size: -
CDR3 protein: CASSGFGRETQYF
CDR3 DNA: TGTGCCAGCAGTGGGTTCGGGAGAGAGACCCAGTACTTC

J gene: TRBJ2-2
V gene: TRBV5-4
D gene: TRBD1
clone size: -
CDR3 protein: CASSLAEQRTGGELFF
CDR3 DNA: TGTGCCAGCAGCTTGGCCGAGCAGAGGACAGGCGGGGAGCTGTTTTTT

J gene: TRBJ1-1
V gene: TRBV10-1
D gene: TRBD1
clone size: -
CDR3 protein: CASRPGTGDMNTEAFF
CDR3 DNA: TGCGCCAGCAGGCCCGGGACAGGGGACATGAACACTGAAGCTTTCTTT

J gene: TRBJ2-2
V gene: TRBV28
D gene: -
clone size: -
CDR3 protein: CASSRRQANTGELFF
CDR3 DNA: TGTGCCAGCAGCAGGAGGCAGGCGAACACCGGGGAGCTGTTTTTT

J gene: TRBJ2-7
V gene: TRBV3-1/TRBV3-2
D gene: -
clone size: -
CDR3 protein: CASSRFPRDWSSYEQYF
CDR3 DNA: TGTGCCAGCAGTCGTTTTCCCCGGGACTGGAGCTCCTACGAGCAGTACTTC

J gene: TRBJ2-7
V gene: TRBV7-6
D gene: TRBD1
clone size: -
CDR3 protein: CASSQGQGFTYEQYF
CDR3 DNA: TGTGCCAGCAGCCAAGGACAGGGTTTTACCTACGAGCAGTACTTC

J gene: TRBJ1-4
V gene: TRBV11-2
D gene: -
clone size: -
CDR3 protein: CASSLDSTYNEKLFF
CDR3 DNA: TGTGCCAGCAGCTTAGATTCTACTTACAATGAAAAACTGTTTTTT

J gene: TRBJ2-2
V gene: TRBV6-5
D gene: -
clone size: few
CDR3 protein: CASTPGQTNTGELFF
CDR3 DNA: TGTGCCAGCACCCCTGGACAGACAAACACCGGGGAGCTGTTTTTT

J gene: TRBJ1-5
V gene: TRBV10-3
D gene: -
clone size: -
CDR3 protein: CAISEIGRGQPQHF
CDR3 DNA: TGTGCCATCAGTGAGATTGGGCGGGGCCAGCCCCAGCATTTT

J gene: TRBJ2-1
V gene: TRBV6-1
D gene: TRBD2
clone size: -
CDR3 protein: CASSAGTSGSSYNEQFF
CDR3 DNA: TGTGCCAGCAGTGCAGGGACTAGCGGGAGCTCCTACAATGAGCAGTTCTTC

J gene: TRBJ1-1
V gene: TRBV7-9
D gene: TRBD1
clone size: -
CDR3 protein: CASSLETDRGAFF
CDR3 DNA: TGTGCCAGCAGCTTAGAGACCGACAGGGGTGCTTTCTTT

J gene: TRBJ2-1
V gene: TRBV7-8
D gene: TRBD1
clone size: -
CDR3 protein: CASSLVRDRVWLDEQFF
CDR3 DNA: TGTGCCAGCAGCTTAGTTCGGGACAGGGTATGGTTAGATGAGCAGTTCTTC

J gene: TRBJ2-3
V gene: TRBV5-1
D gene: -
clone size: -
CDR3 protein: CASNLGSGRTDTQYF
CDR3 DNA: TGCGCCAGCAACTTGGGATCAGGAAGGACAGATACGCAGTATTTT

J gene: TRBJ2-7
V gene: TRBV6-6
D gene: -
clone size: once
CDR3 protein: CASREVVGEQYF
CDR3 DNA: TGTGCCAGCCGTGAGGTGGTCGGAGAGCAGTACTTC

J gene: TRBJ1-2
V gene: TRBV5-6
D gene: -
clone size: -
CDR3 protein: CASSLDSYYGYTF
CDR3 DNA: TGTGCCAGCAGCTTGGACAGCTACTATGGCTACACCTTC

J gene: TRBJ2-7
V gene: TRBV12-1
D gene: -
clone size: -
CDR3 protein: CASSFASGRAGSSYEQYF
CDR3 DNA: TGTGCCAGCAGCTTTGCCAGCGGGAGGGCCGGGAGCTCCTACGAGCAGTACTTC

J gene: TRBJ2-5
V gene: TRBV18
D gene: TRBD2
clone size: -
CDR3 protein: CASSPPGLAAQETQYF
CDR3 DNA: TGTGCCAGCTCACCACCGGGACTAGCTGCTCAAGAGACCCAGTACTTC

J gene: TRBJ1-1
V gene: TRBV7-2
D gene: -
clone size: once
CDR3 protein: CASSLPGVPNTEAFF
CDR3 DNA: TGTGCCAGCAGCTTGCCAGGGGTCCCGAACACTGAAGCTTTCTTT

J gene: TRBJ1-1
V gene: TRBV5-5
D gene: -
clone size: -
CDR3 protein: CASSLLFVNTEAFF
CDR3 DNA: TGTGCCAGCAGCTTGCTCTTCGTGAACACTGAAGCTTTCTTT

J gene: TRBJ2-2
V gene: TRBV11-2
D gene: TRBD2
clone size: -
CDR3 protein: CASSSGLARGELFF
CDR3 DNA: TGTGCCAGCAGCTCCGGACTAGCGAGGGGGGAGCTGTTTTTT

J gene: TRBJ1-3
V gene: TRBV7-9
D gene: -
clone size: few
CDR3 protein: CATRTRVGNTIYF
CDR3 DNA: TGTGCCACCAGGACCCGGGTAGGAAACACCATATATTTT

J gene: TRBJ2-3
V gene: TRBV10-2
D gene: TRBD2
clone size: -
CDR3 protein: CASSDPGLPLDTQYF
CDR3 DNA: TGCGCCAGCAGTGATCCGGGACTACCACTAGATACGCAGTATTTT

J gene: TRBJ2-3
V gene: TRBV10-2
D gene: TRBD2
clone size: -
CDR3 protein: CASSGTSGSVADTQYF
CDR3 DNA: TGCGCCAGCAGTGGGACTAGCGGGAGTGTGGCAGATACGCAGTATTTT